This TCR beta chain was captured in a study of CD4+ T cells in melanoma. Method: immunoSEQ multiplex PCR; TCRdb's copy keeps in-frame clones and lacks some. Of fewer than 150,000 clones listed, nearly 95% are singletons. Trimming stripped 7 bases from V and 5 bases from J, with 14 bases between. Germline assignment: CDR1 LNHNV and CDR2 YYDKDF (reference sequence). The CDR3 is 14 residues long. The sequence was collected from a human donor with melanoma. The chain links TRBV15 to TRBJ2-2; D not resolved. This CDR3 is CATTNTQETGELFF. CDR3 in DNA: TGTGCCACCACGAATACGCAGGAAACCGGGGAGCTGTTTTTT. Complete variable domain (other parts from reference TRBV15 and TRBJ2-2): DAMVIQNPRYQVTQFGKPVTLSCSQTLNHNVMYWYQQKSSQAPKLLFHYYDKDFNNEADTPDNFQSRRPNTSFCFLDIRSPGLGDTAMYLCATTNTQETGELFFGEGSRLTVL.